This T cell receptor beta chain comes out of a study of blood T cell repertoires in COVID-19. Study-wide background: Whether acute or convalescent, the COVID-19 samples came from the United States, Italy and Spain.

The length of the CDR3 is 13 residues. Germline V gene sequence: CDR1 SGHVS, CDR2 FQNEAQ. V lost 3 bases and J 8 bases, leaving 11 bases between the germline ends. Individuals drawn from 24 US areas were about 18 to 95 years old. Cohort 3 recovered donors had two negative PCRs, clearance, or symptom resolution. Methods used by the authors: Amplification with reference gene primers provided the estimates of nucleated cell counts. The repertoire was sequenced with immunoSEQ multiplex PCR; TCRdb's copy has only in-frame clones and lacks some. That table supplies the V and J calls and clone size; D and trimming were determined from the DNA. The sample contains 300,000 or so clones, roughly nine tenths of which appear only once.

The rearrangement uses TRBV7-8 and TRBJ1-5; D remains unclear. The sequence came from a woman under 40 who had recovered from COVID-19. The source material was PBMCs or T cells enriched from blood (not recorded which). CDR3 amino acids: CASSFLPEEPQHF. In nucleotides, the CDR3 is TGTGCCAGCAGCTTCTTACCCGAGGAGCCCCAGCATTTT. The full variable domain, completed using reference TRBV7-8 and TRBJ1-5, is GAGVSQSPRYKVAKRGQDVALRCDPISGHVSLFWYQQALGQGPEFLTYFQNEAQLDKSGLPSDRFFAERPEGSVSTLKIQRTQQEDSAVYLCASSFLPEEPQHFGDGTRLSIL.